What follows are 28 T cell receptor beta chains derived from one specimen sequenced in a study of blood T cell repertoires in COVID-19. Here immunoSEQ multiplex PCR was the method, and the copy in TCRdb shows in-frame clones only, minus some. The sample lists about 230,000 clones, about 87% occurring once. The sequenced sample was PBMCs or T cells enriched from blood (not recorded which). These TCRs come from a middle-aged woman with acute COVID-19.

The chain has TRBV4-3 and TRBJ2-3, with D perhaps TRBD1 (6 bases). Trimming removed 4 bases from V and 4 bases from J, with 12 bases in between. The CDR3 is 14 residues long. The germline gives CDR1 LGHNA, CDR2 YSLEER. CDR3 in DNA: TGCGCCAGCAGCCTCCTCGCAGGGGCAGATACGCAGTATTTT. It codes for CASSLLAGADTQYF.

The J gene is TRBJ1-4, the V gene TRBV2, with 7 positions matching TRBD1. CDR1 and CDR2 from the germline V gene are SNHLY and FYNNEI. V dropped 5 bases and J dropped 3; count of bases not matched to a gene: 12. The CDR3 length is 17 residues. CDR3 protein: CASSPTGSSVSNEKLFF. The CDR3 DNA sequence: TGTGCCAGCAGTCCGACAGGGAGTTCGGTGTCTAATGAAAAACTGTTTTTT. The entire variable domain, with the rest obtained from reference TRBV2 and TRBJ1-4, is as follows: EPEVTQTPSHQVTQMGQEVILRCVPISNHLYFYWYRQILGQKVEFLVSFYNNEISEKSEIFDDQFSVERPDGSNFTLKIRSTKLEDSAMYFCASSPTGSSVSNEKLFFGSGTQLSVL.

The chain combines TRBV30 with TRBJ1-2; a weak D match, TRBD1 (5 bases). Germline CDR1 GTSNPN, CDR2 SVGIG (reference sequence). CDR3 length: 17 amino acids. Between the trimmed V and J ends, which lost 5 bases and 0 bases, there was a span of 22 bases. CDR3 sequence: CAWRTLGSWGSNYGYTF. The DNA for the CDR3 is TGTGCCTGGCGTACCCTTGGGTCCTGGGGCTCTAACTATGGCTACACCTTC.

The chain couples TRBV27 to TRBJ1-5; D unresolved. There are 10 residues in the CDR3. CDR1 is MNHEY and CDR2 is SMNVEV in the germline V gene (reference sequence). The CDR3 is CASGHQPQHF. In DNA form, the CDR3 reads TGTGCTAGCGGGCATCAGCCCCAGCATTTT.

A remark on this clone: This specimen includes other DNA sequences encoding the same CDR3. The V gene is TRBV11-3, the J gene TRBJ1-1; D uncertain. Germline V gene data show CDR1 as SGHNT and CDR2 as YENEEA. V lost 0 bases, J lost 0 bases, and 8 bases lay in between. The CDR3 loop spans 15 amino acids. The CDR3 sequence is CASSLDVGVNTEAFF. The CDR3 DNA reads TGTGCCAGCAGCTTAGACGTAGGAGTGAACACTGAAGCTTTCTTT.

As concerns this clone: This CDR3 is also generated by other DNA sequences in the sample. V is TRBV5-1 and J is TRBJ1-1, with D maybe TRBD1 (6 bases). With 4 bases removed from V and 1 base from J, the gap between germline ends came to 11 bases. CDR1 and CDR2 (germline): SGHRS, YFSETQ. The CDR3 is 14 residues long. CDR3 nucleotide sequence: TGCGCCAGCAGCCGAGGACAGTCGAACACTGAAGCTTTCTTT. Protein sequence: CASSRGQSNTEAFF.

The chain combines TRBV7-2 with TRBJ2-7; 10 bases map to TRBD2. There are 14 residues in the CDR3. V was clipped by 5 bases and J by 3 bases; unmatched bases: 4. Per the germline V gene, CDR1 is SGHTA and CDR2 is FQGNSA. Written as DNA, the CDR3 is TGTGCCAGCAGCCCTAGCGGGGGAAACTACGAGCAGTACTTC. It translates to CASSPSGGNYEQYF.

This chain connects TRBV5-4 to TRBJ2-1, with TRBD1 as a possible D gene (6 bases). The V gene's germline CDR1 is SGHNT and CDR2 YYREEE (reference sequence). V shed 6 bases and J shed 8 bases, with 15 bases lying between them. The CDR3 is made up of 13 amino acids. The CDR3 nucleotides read TGTGCCAGCACCTCACAGGGCGGCGATGAGCAGTTCTTC. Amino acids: CASTSQGGDEQFF.

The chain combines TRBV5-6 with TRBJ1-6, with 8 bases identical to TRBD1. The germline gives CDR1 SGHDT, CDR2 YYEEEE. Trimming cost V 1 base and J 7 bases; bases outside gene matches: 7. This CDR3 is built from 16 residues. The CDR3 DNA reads TGTGCCAGCAGCTTGATTGGACAGGGTTTCAATTCACCCCTCCACTTT. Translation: CASSLIGQGFNSPLHF.

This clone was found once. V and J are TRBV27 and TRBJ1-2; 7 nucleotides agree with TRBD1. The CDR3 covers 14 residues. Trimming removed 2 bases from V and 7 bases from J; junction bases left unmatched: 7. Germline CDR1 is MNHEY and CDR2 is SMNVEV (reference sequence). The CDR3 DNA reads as TGTGCCAGCAGTTTAGACAGGGCGGGGGGTGGCTACACCTTC. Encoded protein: CASSLDRAGGGYTF.

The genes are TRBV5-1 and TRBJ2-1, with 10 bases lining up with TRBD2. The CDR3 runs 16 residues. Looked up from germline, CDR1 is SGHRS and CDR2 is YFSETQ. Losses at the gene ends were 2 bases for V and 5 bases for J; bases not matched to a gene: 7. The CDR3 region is CASSFSAGGRNNEQFF. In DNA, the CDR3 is TGCGCCAGCAGCTTCTCAGCGGGAGGGCGGAACAATGAGCAGTTCTTC.

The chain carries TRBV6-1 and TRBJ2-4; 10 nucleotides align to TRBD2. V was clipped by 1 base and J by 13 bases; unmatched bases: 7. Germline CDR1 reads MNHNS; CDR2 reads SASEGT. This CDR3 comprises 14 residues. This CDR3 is CASSEDSSGRHQYF. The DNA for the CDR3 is TGTGCCAGCAGTGAAGATAGTAGCGGGAGGCACCAGTACTTC.

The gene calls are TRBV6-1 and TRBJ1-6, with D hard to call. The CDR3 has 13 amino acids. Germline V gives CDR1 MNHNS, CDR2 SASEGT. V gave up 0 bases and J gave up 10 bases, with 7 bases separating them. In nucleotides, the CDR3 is TGTGCCAGCAGTGAAGCTGGGAGGTCACCCCTCCACTTT. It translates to CASSEAGRSPLHF.

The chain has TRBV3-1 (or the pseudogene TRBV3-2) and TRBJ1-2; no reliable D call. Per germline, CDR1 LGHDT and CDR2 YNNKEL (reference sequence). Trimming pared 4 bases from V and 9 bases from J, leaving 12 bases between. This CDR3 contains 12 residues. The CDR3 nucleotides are TGTGCCAGCAGCCCTCGAGAGTTTAGCTACACCTTC. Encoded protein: CASSPREFSYTF.

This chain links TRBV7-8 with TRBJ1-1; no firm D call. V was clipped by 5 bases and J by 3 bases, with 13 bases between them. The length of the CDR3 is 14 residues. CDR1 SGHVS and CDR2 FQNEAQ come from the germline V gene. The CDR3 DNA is TGTGCCAGCAGCCCGCTAGGCGGATACACTGAAGCTTTCTTT. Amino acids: CASSPLGGYTEAFF.

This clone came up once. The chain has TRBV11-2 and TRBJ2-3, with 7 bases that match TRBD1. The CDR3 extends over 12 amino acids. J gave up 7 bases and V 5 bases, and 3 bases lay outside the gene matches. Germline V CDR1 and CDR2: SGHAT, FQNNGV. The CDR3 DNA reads TGTGCCAGCAGCCCGGGACAGTATACGCAGTATTTT. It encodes CASSPGQYTQYF.

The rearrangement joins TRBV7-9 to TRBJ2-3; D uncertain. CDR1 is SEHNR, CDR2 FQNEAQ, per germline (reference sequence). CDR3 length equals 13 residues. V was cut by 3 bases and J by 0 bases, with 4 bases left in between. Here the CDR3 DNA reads TGTGCCAGCAGCTTGGGCAGCACAGATACGCAGTATTTT. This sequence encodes CASSLGSTDTQYF.

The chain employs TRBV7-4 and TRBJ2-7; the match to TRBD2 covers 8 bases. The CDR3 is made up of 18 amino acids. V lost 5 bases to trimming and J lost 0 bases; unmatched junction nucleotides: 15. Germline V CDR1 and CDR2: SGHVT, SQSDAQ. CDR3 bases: TGTGCCAGCAGCCTCGAAAGGCGGGAGGCCCTAAGCTCCTACGAGCAGTACGTC. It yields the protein CASSLERREALSSYEQYV.

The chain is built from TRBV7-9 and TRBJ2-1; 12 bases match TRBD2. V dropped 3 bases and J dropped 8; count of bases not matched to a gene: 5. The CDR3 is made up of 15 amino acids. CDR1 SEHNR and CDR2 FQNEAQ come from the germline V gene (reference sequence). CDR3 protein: CASSFGLAGTDEQFF. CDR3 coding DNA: TGTGCCAGCAGCTTCGGACTAGCGGGAACGGATGAGCAGTTCTTC.

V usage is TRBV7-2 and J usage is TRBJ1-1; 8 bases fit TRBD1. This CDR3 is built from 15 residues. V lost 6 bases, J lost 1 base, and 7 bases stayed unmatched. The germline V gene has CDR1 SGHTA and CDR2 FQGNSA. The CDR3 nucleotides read TGTGCCAGCAGTCAACACAGGGGGTGGAACACTGAAGCTTTCTTT. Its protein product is CASSQHRGWNTEAFF.

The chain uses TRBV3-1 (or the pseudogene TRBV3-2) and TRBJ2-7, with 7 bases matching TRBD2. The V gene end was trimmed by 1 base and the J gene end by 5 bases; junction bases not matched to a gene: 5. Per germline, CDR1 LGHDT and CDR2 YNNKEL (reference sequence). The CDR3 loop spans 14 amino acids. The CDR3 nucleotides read TGTGCCAGCAGCCAAGGCGGGAGAGGGCACGAGCAGTACGTC. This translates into CASSQGGRGHEQYV.

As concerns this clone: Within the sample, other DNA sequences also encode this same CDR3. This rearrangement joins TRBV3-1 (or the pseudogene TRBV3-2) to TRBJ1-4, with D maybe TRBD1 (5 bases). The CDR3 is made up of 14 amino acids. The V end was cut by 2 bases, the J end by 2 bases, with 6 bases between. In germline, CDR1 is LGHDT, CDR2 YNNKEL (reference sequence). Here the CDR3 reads CASSQSGTNEKLFF. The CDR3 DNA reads TGTGCCAGCAGCCAATCAGGGACTAATGAAAAACTGTTTTTT.

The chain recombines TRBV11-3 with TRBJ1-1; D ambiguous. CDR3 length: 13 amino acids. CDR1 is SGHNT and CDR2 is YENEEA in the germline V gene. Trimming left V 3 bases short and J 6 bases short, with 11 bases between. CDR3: CASSFGEGPEAFF. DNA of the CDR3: TGTGCCAGCAGCTTCGGGGAAGGGCCTGAAGCTTTCTTT.

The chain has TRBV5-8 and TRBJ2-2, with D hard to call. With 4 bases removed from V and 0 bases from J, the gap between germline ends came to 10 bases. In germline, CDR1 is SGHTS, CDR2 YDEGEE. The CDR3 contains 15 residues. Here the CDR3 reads CASSAWQANTGELFF. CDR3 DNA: TGTGCCAGCAGCGCTTGGCAAGCGAACACCGGGGAGCTGTTTTTT.

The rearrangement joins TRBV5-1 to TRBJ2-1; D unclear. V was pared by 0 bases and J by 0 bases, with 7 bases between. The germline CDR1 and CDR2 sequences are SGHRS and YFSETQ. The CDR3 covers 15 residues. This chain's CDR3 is CASSLGGRSYNEQFF. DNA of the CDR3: TGCGCCAGCAGCTTGGGCGGCCGCTCCTACAATGAGCAGTTCTTC.

The CDR3 loop is CASSEREWGTGELFF. The CDR3, as DNA: TGTGCCAGCAGTGAGCGGGAGTGGGGCACCGGGGAGCTGTTTTTT. The V gene is TRBV2, the J gene TRBJ2-2, with 7 nucleotides matching TRBD2. Losses at the gene ends were 3 bases for V and 4 bases for J; bases not matched to a gene: 5. Germline CDR1 reads SNHLY; CDR2 reads FYNNEI. The CDR3 totals 15 residues.

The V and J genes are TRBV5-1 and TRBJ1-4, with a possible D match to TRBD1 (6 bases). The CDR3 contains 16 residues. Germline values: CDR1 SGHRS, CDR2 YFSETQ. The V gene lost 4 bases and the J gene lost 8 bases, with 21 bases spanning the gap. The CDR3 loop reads CASSAVGGGSSEKLFF. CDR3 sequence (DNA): TGCGCCAGCAGCGCCGTTGGCGGGGGCAGTAGCGAAAAACTGTTTTTT. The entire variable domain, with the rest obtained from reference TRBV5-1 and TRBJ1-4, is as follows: KAGVTQTPRYLIKTRGQQVTLSCSPISGHRSVSWYQQTPGQGLQFLFEYFSETQRNKGNFPGRFSGRQFSNSRSEMNVSTLELGDSALYLCASSAVGGGSSEKLFFGSGTQLSVL.

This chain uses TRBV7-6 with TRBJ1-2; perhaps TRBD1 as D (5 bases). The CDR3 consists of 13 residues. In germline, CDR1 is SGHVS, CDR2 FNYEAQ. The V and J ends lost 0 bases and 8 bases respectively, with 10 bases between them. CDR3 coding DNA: TGTGCCAGCAGCTTAGCGCAAGGGGTAGGCTACACCTTC. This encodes CASSLAQGVGYTF.